A selection of T cell receptor beta chains follows, all from one sample in a study of long-term antiretroviral therapy in people with HIV. TCRdb's copy holds only in-frame clones and misses some; the assay was immunoSEQ multiplex PCR. The data hold about 16,000 clones, with 81% observed a single time. Sample: unsorted PBMCs, taken about 1.2 years before starting antiretroviral therapy. The receptors come from a young man with HIV. Both conserved end residues are part of each CDR3. Each record gives: CDR3 protein, CDR3 DNA, D gene, clone size, V gene, J gene. The D gene is left open where the match is weak. The size field is filled for only some rows; it gives once, few, many or a size class.

CASSLGPDWDRENTGELFF	TGTGCCAGCAGCTTGGGGCCCGACTGGGACAGGGAGAACACCGGGGAGCTGTTTTTT	TRBD1	-	TRBV5-6	TRBJ2-2
CASSWVLAEPDNEQFF	TGTGCCAGCAGCTGGGTTCTAGCGGAACCCGACAATGAGCAGTTCTTC	TRBD2	-	TRBV6-6	TRBJ2-1
CAWNRGQETQYF	TGTGCCTGGAACCGGGGACAAGAGACCCAGTACTTC	-	-	TRBV30	TRBJ2-5
CSAPGQGQETQYF	TGCAGCGCCCCCGGGCAGGGTCAAGAGACCCAGTACTTC	-	-	TRBV29-1	TRBJ2-5
CASSFGQGADTEAFF	TGCGCCAGCAGCTTCGGACAGGGGGCAGATACTGAAGCTTTCTTT	TRBD1	-	TRBV5-1	TRBJ1-1
CASSEDTGGLNTEAFF	TGCGCCAGCAGTGAGGACACTGGGGGCCTGAACACTGAAGCTTTCTTT	-	once	TRBV10-1	TRBJ1-1
CASSLAWNTEAFF	TGTGCCAGCAGCTTAGCGTGGAACACTGAAGCTTTCTTT	-	-	TRBV2	TRBJ1-1
CAAHWDVTKNIQYF	TGTGCCGCTCACTGGGACGTAACCAAAAACATTCAGTACTTC	-	-	TRBV30	TRBJ2-4
CASSRLALANEQFF	TGTGCCAGCAGTAGACTAGCCCTGGCGAATGAGCAGTTCTTC	TRBD2	-	TRBV2	TRBJ2-1
CASSPLNGGKATNEKLFF	TGTGCCAGCTCACCACTGAATGGGGGGAAAGCAACTAATGAAAAACTGTTTTTT	-	-	TRBV18	TRBJ1-4
CASSPDSYPEAFF	TGTGCCAGCAGCCCAGACAGCTACCCTGAAGCTTTCTTT	-	-	TRBV14	TRBJ1-1
CASSLRLAGAGDTQYF	TGTGCCAGCAGCTTGCGTCTAGCGGGAGCCGGGGATACGCAGTATTTT	TRBD2	-	TRBV5-6	TRBJ2-3
CASSPLLTGGSEAFF	TGTGCCAGCTCACCGCTCCTGACAGGGGGGTCTGAAGCTTTCTTT	TRBD1	once	TRBV18	TRBJ1-1
CASSVVAGGHEQYF	TGTGCCAGCAGCGTAGTCGCAGGGGGTCACGAGCAGTACTTC	TRBD1	-	TRBV9	TRBJ2-7
CASSQEPGFGVAQYF	TGTGCCAGCAGCCAAGAACCGGGCTTTGGGGTGGCCCAGTACTTC	-	-	TRBV14	TRBJ2-5
CASSQEQNYGYTF	TGCGCCAGCAGCCAAGAACAGAACTATGGCTACACCTTC	-	-	TRBV4-1	TRBJ1-2
CASSLEGIGGYGGYTF	TGTGCCAGCAGCTTGGAAGGGATCGGGGGCTACGGTGGCTACACCTTC	-	-	TRBV5-4	TRBJ1-2
CASSQARDSEGRTNEKLFF	TGTGCCAGCAGCCAAGCCCGGGACAGCGAAGGTCGAACTAATGAAAAACTGTTTTTT	TRBD1	-	TRBV4-2	TRBJ1-4
CASSWRAGVVEQYF	TGTGCCAGCAGCTGGCGAGCGGGAGTTGTTGAGCAGTACTTC	TRBD2	once	TRBV7-2	TRBJ2-7
CASSRPSNNEQFF	TGTGCCAGCAGCCGCCCCTCCAACAATGAGCAGTTCTTC	-	-	TRBV7-9	TRBJ2-1
CATSRDLFRETQYF	TGTGCCACCAGCAGAGATTTGTTTAGAGAGACCCAGTACTTC	-	-	TRBV15	TRBJ2-5
CASSLDRLAGGPGDEQFF	TGTGCCAGCAGCTTAGATCGACTAGCGGGAGGGCCTGGGGATGAGCAGTTCTTC	TRBD2	-	TRBV11-3	TRBJ2-1
CASSSGAGPHQPQHF	TGTGCCAGCAGCTCCGGGGCAGGCCCCCATCAGCCCCAGCATTTT	-	once	TRBV11-2	TRBJ1-5
CASSRSGGVNEQFF	TGTGCCAGCAGCCGTAGCGGGGGGGTGAATGAGCAGTTCTTC	TRBD2	-	TRBV7-3	TRBJ2-1
CASSIESLASNEQFF	TGTGCCAGTAGTATAGAATCCCTAGCGAGTAATGAGCAGTTCTTC	-	-	TRBV19	TRBJ2-1
CASSERGNYEQYF	TGTGCCAGCAGCGAACGGGGGAACTACGAGCAGTACTTC	-	-	TRBV7-9	TRBJ2-7
CASSQALTGLAGYTF	TGCGCCAGCAGCCAAGCACTAACAGGGTTGGCTGGCTACACCTTC	-	-	TRBV4-1	TRBJ1-2
CASSYSGQSTDTQYF	TGTGCCAGCAGTTACTCTGGGCAGAGCACAGATACGCAGTATTTT	-	-	TRBV6-6	TRBJ2-3
CASSFSHLLSGVYNEQFF	TGTGCCAGCAGCTTTTCCCATCTTCTCAGCGGAGTCTACAATGAGCAGTTCTTC	-	once	TRBV11-2	TRBJ2-1
CASSEGQPNTEAFF	TGCGCCAGCAGCGAGGGACAGCCCAACACTGAAGCTTTCTTT	TRBD1	-	TRBV5-1	TRBJ1-1
CASSPILRGNEQFF	TGTGCCAGCTCACCAATCCTCAGGGGGAATGAGCAGTTCTTC	TRBD1	-	TRBV18	TRBJ2-1
CASRAGNYYEQYF	TGTGCCAGCCGTGCGGGGAATTACTACGAGCAGTACTTC	-	-	TRBV6-5	TRBJ2-7
CASSPEGRPGTEAFF	TGTGCCAGCTCACCGGAAGGACGGCCTGGGACTGAAGCTTTCTTT	-	-	TRBV18	TRBJ1-1
CASWKERGYNEQFF	TGTGCCAGTTGGAAGGAGAGGGGATACAATGAGCAGTTCTTC	-	medium-sized	TRBV27	TRBJ2-1
CASSHLGNSGANVLTF	TGTGCCAGCAGCCATCTCGGGAACTCTGGGGCCAACGTCCTGACTTTC	-	-	TRBV28	TRBJ2-6
CSARDARGQHF	TGCAGTGCTAGAGACGCCCGCGGGCAGCATTTT	-	-	TRBV20-1	TRBJ1-5
CASCRVPTEAFF	TGTGCCAGTTGCAGGGTCCCCACTGAAGCTTTCTTT	-	-	TRBV19	TRBJ1-1
CASRAPTGNTGELFF	TGTGCCAGCAGAGCCCCGACCGGGAACACCGGGGAGCTGTTTTTT	-	-	TRBV6-5	TRBJ2-2
CASSLALGVSEQYF	TGTGCCAGCAGCTTAGCTCTTGGGGTCAGCGAGCAGTACTTC	-	-	TRBV7-9	TRBJ2-7
CASSVRGYGYTF	TGTGCCAGCAGTGTACGGGGATATGGCTACACCTTC	-	-	TRBV2	TRBJ1-2
CASSKWGPETEAFF	TGCGCCAGCAGCAAATGGGGACCGGAGACTGAAGCTTTCTTT	-	-	TRBV5-1	TRBJ1-1
CASSAVELQLAGNTIYF	TGTGCCAGCAGCGCCGTAGAGCTACAGCTAGCTGGAAACACCATATATTTT	-	-	TRBV9	TRBJ1-3
CASSRQDNYGYTF	TGTGCCAGCAGCCGTCAAGACAACTATGGCTACACCTTC	-	-	TRBV7-2	TRBJ1-2
CASSSGGRANEQFF	TGTGCCAGCAGTTCTGGCGGGAGAGCCAATGAGCAGTTCTTC	TRBD2	-	TRBV6-5	TRBJ2-1
CASSRTSGRAITEQFF	TGTGCCAGCAGTCGGACTAGCGGGAGGGCAATTACGGAGCAGTTCTTC	TRBD2	-	TRBV2	TRBJ2-1